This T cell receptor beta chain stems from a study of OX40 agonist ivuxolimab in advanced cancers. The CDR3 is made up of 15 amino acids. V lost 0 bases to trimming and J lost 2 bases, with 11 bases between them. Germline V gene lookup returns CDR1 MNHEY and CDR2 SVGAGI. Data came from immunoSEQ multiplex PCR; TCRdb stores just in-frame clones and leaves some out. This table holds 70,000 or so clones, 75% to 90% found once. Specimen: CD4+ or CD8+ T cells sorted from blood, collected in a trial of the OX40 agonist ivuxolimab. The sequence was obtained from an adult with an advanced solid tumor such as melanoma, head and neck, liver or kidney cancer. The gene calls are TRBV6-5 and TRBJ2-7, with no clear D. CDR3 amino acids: CASSYSTARAYEQYF. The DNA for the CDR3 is TGTGCCAGCAGTTACTCAACAGCTAGAGCCTACGAGCAGTACTTC.